The clone carrying this T cell receptor (beta chain) was seen more than once but under ten times. The CDR3 consists of 15 residues. Trimming took 2 bases from V and 3 from J, leaving 14 bases between them. Germline V gene data show CDR1 as LGHNA and CDR2 as YSLEER. These data belong to a study of blood T cells in healthy people across ages. The use of a sample-barcoded 5' primer and a J-beta primer mix characterized a second PCR of about 7 to 12 cycles. A single record per CDR3 protein comes from TCRdb applying MiXCR to the 5' RACE reads. This sample yields approximately 2,000,000 distinct CDR3 sequences, of which about two fifths are seen a single time; approximately 22% belongs to the top ten.

The clonotype comes from a human donor in good health. The J gene is TRBJ2-7, the V gene TRBV4-3; D may be TRBD1 or TRBD2 (5 bases each). Sequencing was done on a sample of blood. CDR3 protein: CASSQRLERGYEQYF. In DNA, the CDR3 is TGCGCCAGCAGCCAACGGTTAGAGAGGGGCTACGAGCAGTACTTC.